These 17 T cell receptor beta chains originate from one sample sequenced in a study of blood T cell repertoires in COVID-19 (dated by TCRdb to the early 2020s). The method behind the library was the immunoSEQ multiplex PCR assay. Here the immuneACCESS table is served through TCRdb, limited to in-frame sequences with V and J called. Missing clones are a known gap in these copies; in checked studies unresolved V genes cover under half, and the rest lacks a known reason. The sample includes approximately 240,000 clones, with about 82% observed a single time. Of the sample, 5% to 8% falls within the top ten clones. What was sequenced was peripheral blood. These receptors were taken from a woman aged 60-70 years with active or convalescent COVID-19.

V and J are TRBV7-9 and TRBJ1-5, with 7 bases that match TRBD1. V was clipped by 3 bases and J by 6 bases; unmatched bases: 8. The CDR3 extends over 15 amino acids. CDR1 SEHNR and CDR2 FQNEAQ come from the germline V gene (reference sequence). This chain's CDR3 is CASSFDREYGQPQHF. CDR3 nucleotides: TGTGCCAGCAGCTTCGACAGGGAGTACGGTCAGCCCCAGCATTTT.

The chain joins TRBV28 to TRBJ1-1; 7 nucleotides align to TRBD1. Germline V CDR1 and CDR2: MDHEN, SYDVKM. After removal of 5 bases from V and 1 base from J, the junction contained 1 base not matched to a gene. The CDR3 consists of 13 residues. CDR3 region: CASSQGGNTEAFF. The CDR3 region has the DNA TGTGCCAGCAGTCAGGGGGGGAACACTGAAGCTTTCTTT.

This chain uses TRBV28 with TRBJ2-2; 12 bases are a match to TRBD2. This CDR3 region has 15 residues. Losses at the gene ends were 6 bases for V and 6 bases for J; bases not matched to a gene: 5. Germline CDR1 and CDR2: MDHEN and SYDVKM. The CDR3 protein is CASRPTSGGSGELFF. In nucleotides, the CDR3 is TGTGCCAGCAGGCCGACTAGCGGGGGATCCGGGGAGCTGTTTTTT.

The chain has TRBV2 and TRBJ1-5; D is unresolved. The CDR3 consists of 14 residues. Germline V gives CDR1 SNHLY, CDR2 FYNNEI. V shed 3 bases and J shed 0 bases, with 6 bases lying between them. For the CDR3, the DNA is TGTGCCAGCAGTGACCAGAATAGCAATCAGCCCCAGCATTTT. Translating gives CASSDQNSNQPQHF.

This chain joins TRBV28 and TRBJ1-4; 7 bases agree with TRBD1. There are 15 residues in the CDR3. With V trimmed by 5 bases and J by 3 bases, 6 bases remained unmatched. The germline gives CDR1 MDHEN, CDR2 SYDVKM. Here the CDR3 reads CASSPQGKANEKLFF. The DNA of the CDR3 is TGTGCCAGCAGTCCACAGGGGAAGGCTAATGAAAAACTGTTTTTT. Based on the CDR3 plus reference TRBV28 and TRBJ1-4, the full variable domain is DVKVTQSSRYLVKRTGEKVFLECVQDMDHENMFWYRQDPGLGLRLIYFSYDVKMKEKGDIPEGYSVSREKKERFSLILESASTNQTSMYLCASSPQGKANEKLFFGSGTQLSVL.

The sample holds one count of this clone. The rearrangement links TRBV27 to TRBJ2-1; possible D gene TRBD1, 5 bases. Per the germline V gene, CDR1 is MNHEY and CDR2 is SMNVEV (reference sequence). The CDR3 loop spans 15 amino acids. The V end was cut by 3 bases, the J end by 5 bases, with 14 bases between. In DNA form, the CDR3 reads TGTGCCAGCAGTTTTCTTAGGGGCGGTAACAATGAGCAGTTCTTC. Encoded protein: CASSFLRGGNNEQFF.

The chain couples TRBV6-6 to TRBJ1-4; 9 nucleotides match TRBD1. Per germline, CDR1 MNHNY and CDR2 SVGAGI (reference sequence). V shed 7 bases and J 8 bases; nucleotides not matched to a gene: 11. The CDR3 consists of 15 residues. DNA for the CDR3: TGTGCCAGCAACCGAGAACAGGGGGCAGGAGAAAAACTGTTTTTT. Its translation is CASNREQGAGEKLFF.

V and J are TRBV3-1 (or the pseudogene TRBV3-2) and TRBJ1-6; no firm D call. The CDR3 contains 15 residues. Trimming stripped 3 bases from V and 0 bases from J, with 6 bases between. From germline, CDR1 is LGHDT and CDR2 YNNKEL (reference sequence). This CDR3 is CASSHGSSYNSPLHF. The CDR3 bases are TGTGCCAGCAGCCACGGGAGCTCCTATAATTCACCCCTCCACTTT.

CDR3 bases: TGTGCCAGCAGCCAAGACATTGGCACCCACCATCAAGAGACCCAGTACTTC. It yields the protein CASSQDIGTHHQETQYF. J is TRBJ2-5 and V is TRBV3-1 (or the pseudogene TRBV3-2); D is unclear. This CDR3 comprises 17 residues. Per the germline V gene, CDR1 is LGHDT and CDR2 is YNNKEL (reference sequence). Trimming pared 0 bases from V and 2 bases from J, leaving 16 bases between.

J is TRBJ2-1 and V is TRBV30; 8 bases match TRBD2. Unmatched junction bases numbered 6, after V lost 3 bases and J lost 8 bases. Per the germline V gene, CDR1 is GTSNPN and CDR2 is SVGIG (reference sequence). The CDR3 has 13 residues. The CDR3 bases are TGTGCCTGGAGCGGCGGGAGGTGGCATGAGCAGTTCTTC. Translating it yields CAWSGGRWHEQFF.

The chain employs TRBV28 and TRBJ1-1; the match to TRBD1 covers 10 bases. V lost 2 bases and J lost 0; bases outside the gene matches: 6. The CDR3 extends over 17 amino acids. Germline loops: CDR1 MDHEN, CDR2 SYDVKM. As DNA, the CDR3 is TGTGCCAGCAGTTTACCGGGACAGGGGATAGTGAACACTGAAGCTTTCTTT. Its translation: CASSLPGQGIVNTEAFF. The full variable domain, in which reference TRBV28 and TRBJ1-1 provide the parts outside the CDR3, is DVKVTQSSRYLVKRTGEKVFLECVQDMDHENMFWYRQDPGLGLRLIYFSYDVKMKEKGDIPEGYSVSREKKERFSLILESASTNQTSMYLCASSLPGQGIVNTEAFFGQGTRLTVV.

The chain joins TRBV6-2 or TRBV6-3 to TRBJ2-7; D uncertain. With 0 bases removed from V and 5 bases from J, the gap between germline ends came to 20 bases. The germline V gene encodes CDR1 MNHEY and CDR2 SVGEGT. The CDR3 has 17 amino acids. CDR3 sequence reads: CASSYSPTEAWRDEQYV. DNA of the CDR3: TGTGCCAGCAGTTACTCCCCCACCGAGGCGTGGCGCGACGAGCAGTACGTC.

V and J are TRBV28 and TRBJ1-1, with D perhaps matching TRBD1 (5 bases). The V gene's germline CDR1 is MDHEN and CDR2 SYDVKM. Trimming took off 8 bases at V and 1 base at J, with 14 bases between the two ends. This CDR3 contains 14 residues. The CDR3 DNA sequence: TGTGCCAGCGGGTCGGGGGGAACGAACACTGAAGCTTTCTTT. Amino acid sequence: CASGSGGTNTEAFF.

The chain recombines TRBV11-2 with TRBJ1-1; the D is unclear. Trimming stripped 1 base from V and 5 bases from J, with 11 bases between. This CDR3 comprises 14 residues. Germline V lookup: CDR1 SGHAT, CDR2 FQNNGV. DNA of the CDR3: TGTGCCAGCAGCTTAGTGGCGACAACTACTGAAGCTTTCTTT. Encoded protein: CASSLVATTTEAFF.

J is TRBJ1-4 and V is TRBV11-2; 7 nucleotides align to TRBD1. Germline V gene lookup returns CDR1 SGHAT and CDR2 FQNNGV. The ends lost 6 bases at V and 8 bases at J; junction bases unmatched: 9. This CDR3 region has 14 residues. CDR3 loop: CASSSTGVGEKLFF. CDR3 in DNA: TGTGCCAGCAGTTCAACAGGGGTCGGAGAAAAACTGTTTTTT.

This clone was seen more than once but under ten times. The gene calls are TRBV5-1 and TRBJ2-5, with a tentative D call TRBD1 (6 bases). The CDR3 consists of 16 residues. Germline values: CDR1 SGHRS, CDR2 YFSETQ. Trimming took 0 bases from V and 4 from J, leaving 16 bases between them. In DNA, the CDR3 is TGCGCCAGCAGCTTGGTACAGGGATTGGGGATAGAGACCCAGTACTTC. Translating it yields CASSLVQGLGIETQYF. The full variable domain, in which reference TRBV5-1 and TRBJ2-5 provide the parts outside the CDR3, is KAGVTQTPRYLIKTRGQQVTLSCSPISGHRSVSWYQQTPGQGLQFLFEYFSETQRNKGNFPGRFSGRQFSNSRSEMNVSTLELGDSALYLCASSLVQGLGIETQYFGPGTRLLVL.

This chain uses TRBV4-1 with TRBJ1-1; TRBD1 matches 8 bases. V dropped 6 bases and J dropped 6; count of bases not matched to a gene: 12. Germline V lookup: CDR1 MGHRA, CDR2 YSYEKL. The CDR3 has 15 residues. Here the CDR3 reads CASRRLMDREAEAFF. The CDR3 coding sequence is TGCGCCAGCAGACGATTGATGGACAGGGAGGCTGAAGCTTTCTTT.